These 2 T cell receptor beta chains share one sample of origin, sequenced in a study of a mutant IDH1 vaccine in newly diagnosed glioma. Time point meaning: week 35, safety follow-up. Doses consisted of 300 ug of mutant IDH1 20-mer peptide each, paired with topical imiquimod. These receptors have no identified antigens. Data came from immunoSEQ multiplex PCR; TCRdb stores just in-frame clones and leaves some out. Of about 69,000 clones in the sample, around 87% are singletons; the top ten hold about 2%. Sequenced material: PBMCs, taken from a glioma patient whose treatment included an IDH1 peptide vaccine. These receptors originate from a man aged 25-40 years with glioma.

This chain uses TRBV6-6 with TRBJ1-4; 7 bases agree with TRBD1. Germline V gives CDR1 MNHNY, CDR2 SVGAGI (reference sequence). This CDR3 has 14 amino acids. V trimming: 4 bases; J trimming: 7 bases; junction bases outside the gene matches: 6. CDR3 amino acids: CASSWSRDSEKLFF. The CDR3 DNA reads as TGTGCCAGCAGTTGGTCCCGGGACAGTGAAAAACTGTTTTTT.

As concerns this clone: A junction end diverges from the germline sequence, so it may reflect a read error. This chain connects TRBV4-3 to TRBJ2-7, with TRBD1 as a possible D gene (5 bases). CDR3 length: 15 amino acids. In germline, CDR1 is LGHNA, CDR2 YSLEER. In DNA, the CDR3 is TGCGCCAGCAGTCAAGAAGCAGGGCCTGTTTACGAGCAGTACTTC. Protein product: CASSQEAGPVYEQYF.